These 32 T cell receptor beta chains were all obtained from the same sample, sequenced in a study of human T cells and chemical hapten exposure. TCRdb reprocessed the RACE reads via MiXCR and lists one record per CDR3 protein. The sample has approximately 87,000 distinct CDR3 sequences, over 10% seen once. Time point denoted: patch test 2, 6 weeks after DPC sensitization. Treatment noted: therapeutic diphenylcyclopropenone sensitization with weekly scalp DPC. Here the sequenced sample was whole blood, taken in connection with sensitization to the hapten diphenylcyclopropenone (DPC). The receptors were gathered from a woman in her thirties or forties with alopecia areata. Some clones in this sample may be carry-over from other donors' samples.

The sample holds many counts of this clonotype. The chain carries TRBV20-1 and TRBJ2-7, with D perhaps matching TRBD2 (7 bases). This CDR3 is built from 15 residues. The germline CDR1 and CDR2 sequences are DFQATT and SNEGSKA (reference sequence). Trimming left V 5 bases short and J 2 bases short, with 19 bases between. The CDR3, as DNA: TGCAGTGCTGGCGGGGGCTTCACTAGCGCCTACGAGCAGTACTTC. Amino acid sequence: CSAGGGFTSAYEQYF.

The chain recombines TRBV10-2 with TRBJ1-1; a possible D gene is TRBD1 (5 bases). Germline CDR1 and CDR2: WSHSY and SAAADI. The CDR3 sequence is 14 residues long. Trimming stripped 5 bases from V and 0 bases from J, with 10 bases between. CDR3 nucleotide sequence: TGCGCCAGCAGTTCTCAGGGATTGAACACTGAAGCTTTCTTT. Its translation is CASSSQGLNTEAFF.

Only a few counts were recorded for this clonotype. This chain uses TRBV30 with TRBJ1-5, with a weak D call TRBD1 (5 bases). CDR1 is GTSNPN, CDR2 SVGIG, per germline (reference sequence). This CDR3 comprises 13 residues. V was cut by 4 bases and J by 4 bases, with 11 bases left in between. The CDR3 region is CAWTDRENQPQHF. As DNA, the CDR3 is TGTGCCTGGACCGACAGAGAGAATCAGCCCCAGCATTTT.

The chain employs TRBV20-1 and TRBJ2-7, with TRBD1 identical over 10 bases. After removal of 2 bases from V and 0 bases from J, the junction contained 7 bases not matched to a gene. The CDR3 extends over 16 amino acids. Germline CDR1 DFQATT, CDR2 SNEGSKA (reference sequence). CDR3: CSARPTGGSFSYEQYF. CDR3 nucleotide sequence: TGCAGTGCTAGACCGACAGGGGGCTCCTTCTCCTACGAGCAGTACTTC.

In this sample, this clonotype turned up a few times. The chain carries TRBV3-1 and TRBJ2-7; 7 nucleotides line up with TRBD2. CDR1 and CDR2 (germline): LGHDT, YNNKEL (reference sequence). The J segment lost 5 bases and the V segment lost 4 bases, leaving 5 bases of the junction unmatched. This CDR3 is built from 13 residues. This CDR3 reads CASSRRGVHEQYF. CDR3 DNA: TGTGCCAGCAGCCGACGGGGGGTCCACGAGCAGTACTTC.

This clonotype was counted between two and nine times. The chain combines TRBV7-8 with TRBJ1-2, with 9 bases matching TRBD1. V dropped 5 bases and J dropped 5; count of bases not matched to a gene: 3. Germline CDR1 reads SGHVS; CDR2 reads FQNEAQ. This CDR3 has 13 amino acids. The CDR3: CASSPTGGYGYTF. In nucleotides, the CDR3 is TGTGCCAGCAGCCCGACAGGGGGATATGGCTACACCTTC. Filled out from reference TRBV7-8 and TRBJ1-2, the complete variable domain reads GAGVSQSPRYKVAKRGQDVALRCDPISGHVSLFWYQQALGQGPEFLTYFQNEAQLDKSGLPSDRFFAERPEGSVSTLKIQRTQQEDSAVYLCASSPTGGYGYTFGSGTRLTVV.

This clonotype was counted many times. This chain uses TRBV7-2 with TRBJ2-3, with D possibly being TRBD1 or TRBD2 (5 bases each). With 0 bases removed from V and 7 bases from J, the gap between germline ends came to 11 bases. This CDR3 contains 14 residues. Germline lookup yields CDR1 SGHTA and CDR2 FQGNSA. This CDR3 is CASSLAGVIYTQYF. The CDR3 DNA reads TGTGCCAGCAGCTTAGCGGGGGTGATATATACGCAGTATTTT.

As regards this clonotype: A much larger clonotype is one base distant, so this may be a read error. The conserved phenylalanine or tryptophan is not found at the CDR3 terminus, so this likely reflects a read error. This chain joins TRBV27 and TRBJ2-7; D is uncertain. Trimming took 2 bases from V and 0 from J, leaving 8 bases between them. The CDR3 is 14 amino acids. The germline V gene encodes CDR1 MNHEY and CDR2 SMNVEV (reference sequence). The CDR3 DNA reads as TGTGCCAGCAGTTTAACCCGTGACTCCTACGAGCAGTACTTA. Translated: CASSLTRDSYEQYL.

The gene calls are TRBV4-2 and TRBJ2-2; 7 bases align to TRBD2. V dropped 4 bases and J dropped 0; count of bases not matched to a gene: 5. Germline V gene data show CDR1 as LGHNA and CDR2 as YNFKEQ. The CDR3 loop spans 16 amino acids. CDR3: CASSPRGDPNTGELFF. In DNA form, the CDR3 reads TGTGCCAGCAGCCCACGGGGGGACCCGAACACCGGGGAGCTGTTTTTT.

A few counts support this clonotype. This chain uses TRBV28 with TRBJ2-3; weak D call: TRBD2 (5 bases). The germline V gene has CDR1 MDHEN and CDR2 SYDVKM. This CDR3 is 12 amino acids long. Trimming took off 10 bases at V and 5 bases at J, with 13 bases between the two ends. CDR3 DNA: TGTGCCATCGGGGAGACAAGAGATACGCAGTATTTT. Translation gives CAIGETRDTQYF.

This clonotype was observed a few times. The chain combines TRBV20-1 with TRBJ1-1; TRBD1 might be the D (5 bases). The germline CDR1 and CDR2 sequences are DFQATT and SNEGSKA (reference sequence). The CDR3 totals 16 residues. In DNA form, the CDR3 reads TGCAGCATCAGGAGGATAGGGACCGTGGGAGGCACTGAAGCTTTCTTT. It specifies CSIRRIGTVGGTEAFF.

This clonotype was seen a handful of times. This chain connects TRBV12-5 to TRBJ2-3; TRBD2 is a possible D gene (7 bases). Per germline, CDR1 LGHNT and CDR2 FRNRAP. This CDR3 contains 12 residues. V gave up 5 bases and J gave up 14 bases, with 17 bases separating them. CDR3 amino acids: CASGPPGGRLYF. The CDR3 DNA follows: TGTGCTAGTGGTCCCCCCGGGGGGCGGCTGTATTTT.

This clonotype appeared many times. The rearrangement uses TRBV11-2 and TRBJ2-2; D possibly matches TRBD1 or TRBD2 (6 bases each). CDR3 length: 18 amino acids. Trimming took 5 bases from V and 0 from J, leaving 19 bases between them. CDR1 and CDR2 from the germline V gene are SGHAT and FQNNGV. The CDR3 bases are TGTGCCAGCAGCAGAAGAACCGCGAGGGGGGCGAACACCGGGGAGCTGTTTTTT. Residues: CASSRRTARGANTGELFF.

This rearrangement joins TRBV3-1 to TRBJ1-1; D remains unclear. Germline-derived CDR1 and CDR2 are LGHDT and YNNKEL (reference sequence). Trimming pared 1 base from V and 4 bases from J, leaving 13 bases between. The CDR3 loop spans 15 amino acids. The CDR3 loop reads CASSQVPQTGTEAFF. CDR3 coding DNA: TGTGCCAGCAGCCAAGTCCCCCAGACGGGCACTGAAGCTTTCTTT.

Ten or more counts support this clonotype. The chain has TRBV7-6 and TRBJ1-2, with D possibly being TRBD1 (6 bases). Between the trimmed V and J ends, which lost 5 bases and 2 bases, there was a span of 12 bases. Germline loops: CDR1 SGHVS, CDR2 FNYEAQ. CDR3 length equals 14 residues. For the CDR3, the DNA is TGTGCCAGCAGCCCCACGACAGGCAACTATGGCTACACCTTC. Translating it yields CASSPTTGNYGYTF. The complete variable domain, with remaining parts taken from reference TRBV7-6 and TRBJ1-2, reads GAGVSQSPRYKVTKRGQDVALRCDPISGHVSLYWYRQALGQGPEFLTYFNYEAQQDKSGLPNDRFSAERPEGSISTLTIQRTEQRDSAMYRCASSPTTGNYGYTFGSGTRLTVV.

This clonotype appeared many times. V usage is TRBV7-9 and J usage is TRBJ2-3, with 9 positions matching TRBD2. The CDR3 covers 14 residues. Germline CDR1 and CDR2: SEHNR and FQNEAQ (reference sequence). After removal of 8 bases from V and 6 bases from J, the junction contained 9 bases not matched to a gene. The CDR3, as DNA: TGTGCCAGCGTAGCGGGGGCCCCCCGGGATACGCAGTATTTT. Residues: CASVAGAPRDTQYF.

This clonotype occurred many times. The genes are TRBV20-1 and TRBJ1-1; possible D gene TRBD1, 5 bases. The V and J ends lost 2 bases and 6 bases respectively, with 16 bases between them. The CDR3 covers 14 residues. Germline CDR1 reads DFQATT; CDR2 reads SNEGSKA (reference sequence). CDR3 nucleotides: TGCAGTGCTAGAATGACAGCGGCGAGTGCTGAAGCTTTCTTT. As protein: CSARMTAASAEAFF.

The chain has TRBV11-1 and TRBJ2-7, with a weak D call TRBD2 (6 bases). Between the trimmed V and J ends, which lost 6 bases and 5 bases, there was a span of 26 bases. Germline V CDR1 and CDR2: SGHAT, FQDESV (reference sequence). This CDR3 is built from 17 residues. Here the CDR3 DNA reads TGTGCCAGCAGTCCGGGGGACGCCGGCTTTTTGGGCCACGAGCAGTACTTC. Its translation is CASSPGDAGFLGHEQYF.

This rearrangement joins TRBV27 to TRBJ2-2, with D maybe TRBD2 (6 bases). The V end lost 5 bases, the J end lost 5 bases, and 6 bases lay between the germline ends. This CDR3 is 12 amino acids long. CDR1 is MNHEY, CDR2 SMNVEV, per germline (reference sequence). The CDR3: CASSLATGELFF. The DNA for the CDR3 is TGTGCCAGCAGTCTAGCGACCGGGGAGCTGTTTTTT.

Only a few counts were recorded for this clonotype. V gene TRBV11-2 combines with J gene TRBJ2-1, with TRBD2 identical over 8 bases. The V segment lost 1 base and the J segment 4 bases; nucleotides outside the gene matches: 6. This CDR3 is 16 amino acids long. Germline CDR1 and CDR2: SGHAT and FQNNGV. CDR3: CASSLGLAGSYNEQFF. CDR3 sequence (DNA): TGTGCCAGCAGCTTAGGGCTAGCGGGCTCATACAATGAGCAGTTCTTC.

At least ten counts were recorded for this clonotype. The V gene is TRBV11-2, the J gene TRBJ1-1; 9 bases line up with TRBD1. This CDR3 has 18 amino acids. CDR1 is SGHAT and CDR2 is FQNNGV in the germline V gene. Losses at the gene ends were 1 base for V and 1 base for J; bases not matched to a gene: 10. CDR3 residues: CASSLVLGQGRRNTEAFF. In nucleotides, the CDR3 is TGTGCCAGCAGCTTAGTCCTTGGACAGGGGAGAAGGAACACTGAAGCTTTCTTT.

This clonotype was seen at least ten times. The chain uses TRBV10-3 and TRBJ2-2; D is possibly TRBD1 or TRBD2 (7 bases each). The CDR3 consists of 14 residues. Trimming removed 11 bases from V and 6 bases from J, with 19 bases in between. CDR1 ENHRY and CDR2 SYGVKD come from the germline V gene. The CDR3 spells CALRRGGIAGELFF. CDR3 in DNA: TGTGCCCTCCGCAGGGGGGGTATAGCCGGGGAGCTGTTTTTT.

This clonotype showed up just a few times. The chain is built from TRBV27 and TRBJ2-3; D is perhaps TRBD2 (5 bases). CDR1 is MNHEY and CDR2 is SMNVEV in the germline V gene (reference sequence). Trimming shortened V by 2 bases and J by 7 bases, and 13 bases separated the two germline ends. This CDR3 has 14 amino acids. CDR3: CASSLNSGAHTQYF. The CDR3 nucleotides read TGTGCCAGCAGTTTAAACAGCGGAGCGCATACGCAGTATTTT.

This clonotype was observed a few times. The chain carries TRBV5-1 and TRBJ2-7, with D possibly matching TRBD2 (6 bases). The CDR3 covers 12 residues. Between the trimmed V and J ends, which lost 4 bases and 4 bases, there was a span of 9 bases. The germline CDR1 and CDR2 sequences are SGHRS and YFSETQ. The CDR3 region is CASSERVYEQYF. CDR3 coding DNA: TGCGCCAGCAGCGAGCGGGTTTACGAGCAGTACTTC.

This clonotype showed up many times. The rearrangement joins TRBV11-2 to TRBJ2-2; 7 bases agree with TRBD1. After removal of 5 bases from V and 5 bases from J, the junction contained 8 bases not matched to a gene. CDR3 length equals 15 residues. CDR1 and CDR2 from the germline V gene are SGHAT and FQNNGV. The CDR3 reads CASSRQGIFTGELFF. The CDR3 DNA is TGTGCCAGCAGCCGACAGGGTATCTTTACCGGGGAGCTGTTTTTT.

There are many counts of this clonotype. The chain recombines TRBV6-2 or TRBV6-3 with TRBJ2-7; 10 bases map to TRBD1. Trimming took 10 bases from V and 4 from J; bases not matched to a gene: 7. The CDR3 totals 13 residues. CDR1 is MNHEY, CDR2 SVGEGT, per germline. The CDR3 bases are TGTGCCACACGACAGGGGGCTGGGTACGAGCAGTACTTC. Translation gives CATRQGAGYEQYF.

The chain couples TRBV7-2 to TRBJ1-6; unclear D gene. V was cut by 2 bases and J by 5 bases, with 13 bases left in between. CDR1 and CDR2 (germline): SGHTA, FQGNSA. The CDR3 is 16 amino acids. The CDR3 reads CASSLSAEFNNSPLHF. The CDR3 DNA sequence: TGTGCCAGCAGCTTATCGGCGGAGTTTAATAATTCACCCCTCCACTTT.

Many counts were recorded for this clonotype. The chain is built from TRBV2 and TRBJ2-1; a possible D gene is TRBD2 (7 bases). Deletions cut 6 bases from V and 0 bases from J, with 12 bases between. The CDR3 contains 15 residues. Germline V gene sequence: CDR1 SNHLY, CDR2 FYNNEI. In DNA, the CDR3 is TGTGCCAGCAGGAAGGGGGGGAGCTCCTACAATGAGCAGTTCTTC. Protein: CASRKGGSSYNEQFF. Using reference TRBV2 and TRBJ2-1 for the parts outside the CDR3, the full variable domain is EPEVTQTPSHQVTQMGQEVILRCVPISNHLYFYWYRQILGQKVEFLVSFYNNEISEKSEIFDDQFSVERPDGSNFTLKIRSTKLEDSAMYFCASRKGGSSYNEQFFGPGTRLTVL.

The chain has TRBV23-1 and TRBJ1-5; D is ambiguous. TRBV23-1 is noted as an ORF with a role that remains uncertain. Between the trimmed V and J ends, which lost 1 base and 9 bases, there was a span of 13 bases. CDR3 length: 14 residues. For the CDR3, the DNA is TGCGCCAGCAGTCAATTCCCGATGTATTGGCCCCAGCATTTT. Residues: CASSQFPMYWPQHF.

This clonotype appeared many times. This chain connects TRBV16 to TRBJ1-1; TRBD1 might be the D (5 bases). The CDR3 runs 14 residues. CDR1 is KGHSY, CDR2 FQNENV, per germline. V was cut by 1 base and J by 4 bases, with 10 bases left in between. CDR3 DNA sequence: TGTGCCAGCAGCCAATTTATGGGGGGCACTGAAGCTTTCTTT. It translates to CASSQFMGGTEAFF.

The CDR3 loop reads CASSSGEKNTEAFF. CDR3 bases: TGTGCCAGCAGCTCCGGTGAGAAGAACACTGAAGCTTTCTTT. The gene calls are TRBV7-3 and TRBJ1-1, with D hard to call. Germline CDR1 is SGHTA and CDR2 is FQGTGA. The CDR3 runs to 14 residues. V shed 4 bases and J shed 1 base, with 10 bases lying between them. Full variable domain (remainder filled in from reference TRBV7-3 and TRBJ1-1): GAGVSQTPSNKVTEKGKYVELRCDPISGHTALYWYRQSLGQGPEFLIYFQGTGAADDSGLPNDRFFAVRPEGSVSTLKIQRTERGDSAVYLCASSSGEKNTEAFFGQGTRLTVV.

This clonotype has more than one count but fewer than ten. The V gene is TRBV29-1, the J gene TRBJ1-1; tentatively, D is TRBD1 (5 bases). Trimming stripped 1 base from V and 1 base from J, with 16 bases between. From germline, CDR1 is SQVTM and CDR2 ANQGSEA. The CDR3 has 16 amino acids. The CDR3 DNA sequence: TGCAGCGTTGAAGTCCGGCCGGGGGTCCCGAACACTGAAGCTTTCTTT. This sequence encodes CSVEVRPGVPNTEAFF. The full variable domain, completed using reference TRBV29-1 and TRBJ1-1, is SAVISQKPSRDICQRGTSLTIQCQVDSQVTMMFWYRQQPGQSLTLIATANQGSEATYESGFVIDKFPISRPNLTFSTLTVSNMSPEDSSIYLCSVEVRPGVPNTEAFFGQGTRLTVV.